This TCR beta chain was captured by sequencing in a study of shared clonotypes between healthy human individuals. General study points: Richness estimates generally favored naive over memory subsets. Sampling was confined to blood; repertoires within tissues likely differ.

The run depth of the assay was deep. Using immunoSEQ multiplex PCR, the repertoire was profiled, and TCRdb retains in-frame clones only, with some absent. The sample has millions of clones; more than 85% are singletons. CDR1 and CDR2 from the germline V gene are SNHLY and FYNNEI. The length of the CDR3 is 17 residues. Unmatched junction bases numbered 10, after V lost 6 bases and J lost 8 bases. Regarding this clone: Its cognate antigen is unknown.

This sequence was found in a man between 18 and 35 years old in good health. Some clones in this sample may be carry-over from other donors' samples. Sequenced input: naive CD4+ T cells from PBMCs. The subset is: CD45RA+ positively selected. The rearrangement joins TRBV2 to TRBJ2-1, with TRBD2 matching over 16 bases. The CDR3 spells CASRIGTSGRAQDEQFF. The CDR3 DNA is TGTGCCAGCAGGATTGGGACTAGCGGGAGGGCCCAGGATGAGCAGTTCTTC.